The 26 T cell receptor beta chains below all came from one sample that was sequenced in a study of blood T cells in healthy people across ages (dated by TCRdb to about 2015). The library was prepared using 5' RACE. The sequencing machine was an Illumina HiSeq 2500. A second PCR of roughly 7 to 12 cycles was run with a J-beta primer mix and a sample-barcoded 5' primer. TCRdb applied fastp at Q25 and MiXCR to the public reads, then kept only in-frame beta chains. When rows share a CDR3 protein, they turn into one entry using the most common DNA and genes. The sample profile shows roughly 930,000 distinct CDR3 sequences; around 48% of them were found once. In total, the top ten clones hold roughly an eighth of the sample. Input material: blood. The receptor source for this set is a man aged 25 to 40 in good health.

The V gene is TRBV5-5, the J gene TRBJ2-5; 10 bases align to TRBD2. Germline loops: CDR1 SGHKS, CDR2 YYEKEE (reference sequence). The CDR3 runs 16 residues. With 4 bases clipped from V and 5 bases from J, the junction kept 11 bases outside the gene matches. CDR3 in DNA: TGTGCCAGCAGCCTAGCCGTACTAGCGGGGACGGAGACCCAGTACTTC. As protein: CASSLAVLAGTETQYF.

This clonotype was observed a few times. The V call is TRBV6-2 or TRBV6-3, the J call TRBJ1-5; D is ambiguous. Germline CDR1 and CDR2: MNHEY and SVGEGT. The CDR3 is 13 amino acids. V lost 2 bases to trimming and J lost 10 bases, with 12 bases between them. This chain's CDR3 is CASSYEAELPQHF. The CDR3 DNA sequence: TGTGCCAGCAGTTACGAAGCTGAACTCCCCCAGCATTTT.

The rearrangement joins TRBV2 to TRBJ2-7; 9 bases map to TRBD1. Trimming took 5 bases from V and 2 from J; bases not matched to a gene: 7. The CDR3 loop spans 15 amino acids. Germline values: CDR1 SNHLY, CDR2 FYNNEI. The CDR3 spells CASSLDRGDTYEQYF. The CDR3, as DNA: TGTGCCAGCAGTTTAGACAGGGGGGATACCTACGAGCAGTACTTC.

This clonotype was detected only once. V usage is TRBV7-2 and J usage is TRBJ2-2; 7 bases are a match to TRBD1. Germline-derived CDR1 and CDR2 are SGHTA and FQGNSA. The CDR3 is 17 residues long. V dropped 5 bases and J dropped 2; count of bases not matched to a gene: 11. CDR3 region: CASSNRLGTANTGELFF. CDR3 coding DNA: TGTGCCAGCAGCAACCGCCTCGGGACAGCCAACACCGGGGAGCTGTTTTTT. Together with reference TRBV7-2 and TRBJ2-2, the CDR3 gives the full variable domain: GAGVSQSPSNKVTEKGKDVELRCDPISGHTALYWYRQSLGQGLEFLIYFQGNSAPDKSGLPSDRFSAERTGGSVSTLTIQRTQQEDSAVYLCASSNRLGTANTGELFFGEGSRLTVL.

J is TRBJ2-3 and V is TRBV2; possibly TRBD2 for D (5 bases). The ends were cut back, 3 bases at V and 7 bases at J, with 11 bases in the middle. Germline V lookup: CDR1 SNHLY, CDR2 FYNNEI. The CDR3 length is 13 residues. CDR3 nucleotide sequence: TGTGCCAGCAGTGAGGACTGGGCGAATACGCAGTATTTT. It is translated as CASSEDWANTQYF. Together with reference TRBV2 and TRBJ2-3, the CDR3 gives the full variable domain: EPEVTQTPSHQVTQMGQEVILRCVPISNHLYFYWYRQILGQKVEFLVSFYNNEISEKSEIFDDQFSVERPDGSNFTLKIRSTKLEDSAMYFCASSEDWANTQYFGPGTRLTVL.

This clonotype was recorded a few times. The chain has TRBV6-5 and TRBJ2-7; the D gene is possibly TRBD1 (5 bases). The V end lost 5 bases, the J end lost 3 bases, and 11 bases lay between the germline ends. There are 13 residues in the CDR3. Germline V gives CDR1 MNHEY, CDR2 SVGAGI. CDR3 nucleotide sequence: TGTGCCAGCAGTCCTCGACAGAACTACGAGCAGTACTTC. This translates into CASSPRQNYEQYF.

The V call is TRBV11-3, the J call TRBJ2-1; 15 positions match TRBD2. The closer fit of TRBJ2-7 to the DNA end suggests the J call may be wrong. CDR1 is SGHNT, CDR2 YENEEA, per germline. CDR3 length: 15 residues. The CDR3 loop reads CASSAGLAGGYEQYF. In nucleotides, the CDR3 is TGTGCCAGCAGCGCGGGACTAGCGGGGGGTTACGAGCAGTACTTC.

The chain joins TRBV5-4 to TRBJ1-5, with D possibly TRBD1 on 5 matching bases. The V end lost 1 base, the J end lost 3 bases, and 8 bases lay between the germline ends. This CDR3 region has 14 residues. Germline lookup yields CDR1 SGHNT and CDR2 YYREEE (reference sequence). CDR3 sequence: CASSLQGNNQPQHF. For the CDR3, the DNA is TGTGCCAGCAGCTTGCAGGGTAACAATCAGCCCCAGCATTTT.

The chain couples TRBV20-1 to TRBJ2-5, with 8 bases fitting TRBD2. The CDR3 is made up of 15 amino acids. Germline assignment: CDR1 DFQATT and CDR2 SNEGSKA (reference sequence). The V gene end was trimmed by 4 bases and the J gene end by 2 bases; junction bases not matched to a gene: 9. CDR3 loop: CSATVAGTLQETQYF. CDR3 nucleotides: TGCAGTGCTACGGTAGCGGGGACTCTACAAGAGACCCAGTACTTC.

At least ten counts were recorded for this clonotype. The chain recombines TRBV29-1 with TRBJ2-5; 13 bases are shared with TRBD2. V lost 5 bases and J lost 4; bases outside the gene matches: 4. Germline V lookup: CDR1 SQVTM, CDR2 ANQGSEA. The CDR3 has 14 amino acids. The chain's CDR3 is CSVNGLAGAETQYF. The CDR3 DNA reads TGCAGCGTTAATGGACTAGCGGGGGCAGAGACCCAGTACTTC.

This clonotype was found many times. The genes are TRBV6-2 or TRBV6-3 and TRBJ2-7; TRBD1 is a possible D gene (6 bases). V was shortened by 5 bases and J by 0 bases, with 11 bases between the two germline ends. Germline V gene sequence: CDR1 MNHEY, CDR2 SVGEGT. This CDR3 region has 14 residues. CDR3 DNA sequence: TGTGCCAGCAGTCCGGGACACCGCTCCTACGAGCAGTACTTC. This sequence encodes CASSPGHRSYEQYF.

V gene TRBV5-1 combines with J gene TRBJ2-2; TRBD2 matches 8 bases. V dropped 4 bases and J dropped 7; count of bases not matched to a gene: 9. CDR3 length: 15 amino acids. Looked up from germline, CDR1 is SGHRS and CDR2 is YFSETQ. CDR3 DNA sequence: TGCGCCAGCAGCCCAGGCCCCGGGGGGGACGGGGAGCTGTTTTTT. It specifies CASSPGPGGDGELFF. Complete variable domain (other parts from reference TRBV5-1 and TRBJ2-2): KAGVTQTPRYLIKTRGQQVTLSCSPISGHRSVSWYQQTPGQGLQFLFEYFSETQRNKGNFPGRFSGRQFSNSRSEMNVSTLELGDSALYLCASSPGPGGDGELFFGEGSRLTVL.

A word on this clonotype: One end of the junction is discordant with germline, which a read error may explain. J is TRBJ1-2 and V is TRBV3-1; D possibly corresponds to TRBD1 (5 bases). This CDR3 is 16 amino acids long. The germline V gene has CDR1 LGHDT and CDR2 YNNKEL (reference sequence). The CDR3 protein is CANSQDIRGVGYGYTF. CDR3 bases: TGTGCCAACAGCCAAGATATACGGGGCGTCGGCTATGGCTACACCTTC. The full variable domain, rest sourced from reference TRBV3-1 and TRBJ1-2, is DTAVSQTPKYLVTQMGNDKSIKCEQNLGHDTMYWYKQDSKKFLKIMFSYNNKELIINETVPNRFSPKSPDKAHLNLHINSLELGDSAVYFCANSQDIRGVGYGYTFGSGTRLTVV.

V usage is TRBV24-1 and J usage is TRBJ2-5; D gene unclear. Trimming shortened V by 3 bases and J by 11 bases, and 9 bases separated the two germline ends. CDR3 length: 11 amino acids. Germline CDR1 reads KGHDR; CDR2 reads SFDVKD. CDR3 region: CATSDLREQYF. The CDR3 DNA reads as TGTGCCACCAGTGATCTGCGTGAGCAGTACTTC.

In the case of this clonotype: This sequence may be a read error, since a much larger clone differs from it by one base. The J gene is TRBJ1-6, the V gene TRBV5-6, with a weak D call TRBD1 (6 bases). CDR3 length: 17 residues. Per the germline V gene, CDR1 is SGHDT and CDR2 is YYEEEE. CDR3 nucleotide sequence: TGTGCCAGCAGCTTGTTCTTCAGGACAGTAGTAGATTCACCCCCCCACTTT. It codes for CASSLFFRTVVDSPPHF.

This chain uses TRBV3-1 with TRBJ2-3, with D perhaps TRBD2 (6 bases). The CDR3 has 16 residues. Germline CDR1 is LGHDT and CDR2 is YNNKEL (reference sequence). Trimming took 4 bases from V and 2 from J, leaving 16 bases between them. The CDR3 spells CASSLAGGALTDTQYF. The DNA for the CDR3 is TGTGCCAGCAGCCTGGCCGGCGGGGCACTCACAGATACGCAGTATTTT.

J is TRBJ1-4 and V is TRBV9, with 10 bases aligning to TRBD1. CDR3 length: 19 residues. J gave up 4 bases and V 4 bases, and 16 bases lay outside the gene matches. Per the germline V gene, CDR1 is SGDLS and CDR2 is YYNGEE. The CDR3 DNA is TGTGCCAGCAGCCCATCCGTGGGGACAGGGGTTTTCCTTAATGAAAAACTGTTTTTT. It specifies CASSPSVGTGVFLNEKLFF. Drawing the rest from reference TRBV9 and TRBJ1-4, the complete variable domain is DSGVTQTPKHLITATGQRVTLRCSPRSGDLSVYWYQQSLDQGLQFLIQYYNGEERAKGNILERFSAQQFPDLHSELNLSSLELGDSALYFCASSPSVGTGVFLNEKLFFGSGTQLSVL.

This clonotype was detected a few times. J is TRBJ2-7 and V is TRBV4-2; TRBD2 aligns across 9 bases. J was trimmed by 0 bases and V by 3 bases; bases with no gene match: 6. The CDR3 covers 16 residues. CDR1 and CDR2 (germline): LGHNA, YNFKEQ. The CDR3 DNA reads TGTGCCAGCAGCCATGAGAGTAGCGGGGGCTCCTACGAGCAGTACTTC. Translating it yields CASSHESSGGSYEQYF.

This clonotype was found once. V usage is TRBV6-4 and J usage is TRBJ1-6, with TRBD1 as a possible D gene (5 bases). The CDR3 is 15 amino acids. Deletions cut 5 bases from V and 7 bases from J, with 15 bases between. Germline V gives CDR1 MRHNA, CDR2 SNTAGT. This CDR3 reads CASSRTRGENSPLHF. In nucleotides, the CDR3 is TGTGCCAGCAGTCGAACAAGGGGAGAGAATTCACCCCTCCACTTT.

This chain connects TRBV7-3 to TRBJ1-1; 7 bases fit TRBD1. With V trimmed by 4 bases and J by 2 bases, 7 bases remained unmatched. CDR1 is SGHTA, CDR2 FQGTGA, per germline. This CDR3 is built from 15 residues. CDR3 bases: TGTGCCAGCAGCTCTGGACAGGTGGCCAACACTGAAGCTTTCTTT. It specifies CASSSGQVANTEAFF.

DNA for the CDR3: TGTGCCAGCACTGCAGGCTCAACTAATGAAAAACTGTTTTTT. Its protein product is CASTAGSTNEKLFF. The chain links TRBV9 to TRBJ1-4, with unresolved D. Trimming cost V 6 bases and J 0 bases, with 9 bases left between them. The CDR3 is made up of 14 amino acids. From germline, CDR1 is SGDLS and CDR2 YYNGEE.

The J gene is TRBJ2-1, the V gene TRBV3-1, with TRBD2 matching over 16 bases. The J call is uncertain, as TRBJ2-7 better fits the DNA end. The CDR3 is 19 residues long. Germline CDR1 and CDR2: LGHDT and YNNKEL (reference sequence). CDR3 amino acids: CASSRSGTSGGAAYNEQYF. The CDR3 nucleotides are TGTGCCAGCAGCCGTTCCGGGACTAGCGGGGGGGCCGCCTACAATGAGCAGTACTTC.

This clonotype was seen more than once but under ten times. The V and J genes are TRBV2 and TRBJ2-7, with D possibly being TRBD1 (5 bases). The CDR3 length is 13 residues. Germline lookup yields CDR1 SNHLY and CDR2 FYNNEI. The V and J ends lost 5 bases and 2 bases respectively, with 10 bases between them. The CDR3 region has the DNA TGTGCCAGCAGTAGACAGTCAACCTACGAGCAGTACTTC. Translating it yields CASSRQSTYEQYF.

V usage is TRBV9 and J usage is TRBJ2-3; D tentatively fits TRBD1 or TRBD2 (5 bases each). The length of the CDR3 is 15 residues. Looked up from germline, CDR1 is SGDLS and CDR2 is YYNGEE. Trimming shortened V by 0 bases and J by 6 bases, and 14 bases separated the two germline ends. DNA for the CDR3: TGTGCCAGCAGCGTAGCTCTGTCGGGGCTTGATACGCAGTATTTT. Translation gives CASSVALSGLDTQYF. Full variable domain (rest looked up from reference TRBV9 and TRBJ2-3): DSGVTQTPKHLITATGQRVTLRCSPRSGDLSVYWYQQSLDQGLQFLIQYYNGEERAKGNILERFSAQQFPDLHSELNLSSLELGDSALYFCASSVALSGLDTQYFGPGTRLTVL.

This rearrangement joins TRBV4-3 to TRBJ2-2; 7 bases agree with TRBD2. CDR3 size: 19 residues. Per germline, CDR1 LGHNA and CDR2 YSLEER. The ends lost 6 bases at V and 4 bases at J; junction bases unmatched: 20. The CDR3 spells CASSGVPPRLAESTGELFF. CDR3 DNA sequence: TGCGCCAGCAGTGGGGTACCCCCGAGACTAGCAGAGAGCACCGGGGAGCTGTTTTTT.

V is TRBV21-1 and J is TRBJ2-5; no DNA check was done on the table's D call, TRBD1. TRBV21-1 is tagged as a pseudogene. The CDR3 loop spans 16 amino acids. The CDR3 DNA reads as TGTGCCAGCAGCAAAGGACCGGGACAGGGTAGTAAGACCCAGTACTTC. Translated: CASSKGPGQGSKTQYF.